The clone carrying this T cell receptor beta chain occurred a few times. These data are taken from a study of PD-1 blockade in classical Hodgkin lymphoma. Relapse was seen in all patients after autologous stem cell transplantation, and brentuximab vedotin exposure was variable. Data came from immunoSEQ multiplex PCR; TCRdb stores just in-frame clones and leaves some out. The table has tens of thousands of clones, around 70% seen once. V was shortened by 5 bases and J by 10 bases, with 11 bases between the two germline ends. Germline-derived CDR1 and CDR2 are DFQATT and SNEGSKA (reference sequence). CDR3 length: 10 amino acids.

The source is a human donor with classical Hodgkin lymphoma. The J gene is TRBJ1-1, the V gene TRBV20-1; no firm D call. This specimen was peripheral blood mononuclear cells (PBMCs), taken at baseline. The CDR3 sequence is CSAQSGSAFF. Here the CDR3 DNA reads TGCAGTGCTCAGTCCGGTTCAGCTTTCTTT.